Below, 27 T cell receptor beta chains from the same sample are listed, as sequenced in a study of blood T cell repertoires in COVID-19. Measured with immunoSEQ multiplex PCR; TCRdb has only the in-frame clones, and not every one. The table shows nearly 400,000 clones, with approximately 89% occurring only once. The sample taken for sequencing was PBMCs or T cells enriched from blood (not recorded which). These receptors originate from a young woman who had recovered from COVID-19.

This clone appeared once. The genes are TRBV5-1 and TRBJ1-6; maybe TRBD1 (6 bases). V was trimmed by 4 bases and J by 5 bases, leaving 16 bases between them. CDR1 is SGHRS and CDR2 is YFSETQ in the germline V gene. CDR3 size: 16 residues. The CDR3 reads CASSPDATGNNSPLHF. CDR3 sequence (DNA): TGCGCCAGCAGCCCGGACGCGACAGGAAATAATTCACCCCTCCACTTT.

This chain links TRBV19 with TRBJ1-1; possible D gene TRBD1, 5 bases. Germline V gives CDR1 LNHDA, CDR2 SQIVND (reference sequence). Trimming cost V 4 bases and J 4 bases, with 13 bases left between them. This CDR3 is 14 amino acids long. The CDR3 DNA follows: TGTGCCAGTAGTACCCCATACGGGGGCACTGAAGCTTTCTTT. Translating it yields CASSTPYGGTEAFF.

The chain couples TRBV7-2 to TRBJ1-1, with D unresolved. The CDR3 covers 13 residues. Germline V gene data show CDR1 as SGHTA and CDR2 as FQGNSA. V was pared by 4 bases and J by 5 bases, with 11 bases between. The CDR3 spells CASSYSLLTEAFF. For the CDR3, the DNA is TGTGCCAGCAGCTACTCTCTTTTGACTGAAGCTTTCTTT.

This clone was detected only once. The chain uses TRBV19 and TRBJ2-7; 7 nucleotides line up with TRBD1. V gave up 1 base and J gave up 0 bases; unmatched junction bases: 0. The CDR3 runs 14 residues. In germline, CDR1 is LNHDA, CDR2 SQIVND (reference sequence). The CDR3 loop is CASSIGDSSYEQYF. The CDR3 DNA sequence: TGTGCCAGTAGTATAGGGGACAGCTCCTACGAGCAGTACTTC.

The chain is built from TRBV3-1 (or the pseudogene TRBV3-2) and TRBJ1-4; possible D gene TRBD1, 6 bases. Trimming shortened V by 0 bases and J by 8 bases, and 19 bases separated the two germline ends. The CDR3 runs to 17 residues. The germline gives CDR1 LGHDT, CDR2 YNNKEL (reference sequence). CDR3 loop: CASSQEYRDEWSEKLFF. The CDR3 nucleotides are TGTGCCAGCAGCCAAGAATACAGGGACGAATGGAGCGAAAAACTGTTTTTT.

This clone showed up just once. CDR3 residues: CATSDQTGFGYEQYF. The CDR3, as DNA: TGTGCCACCAGTGACCAGACAGGGTTCGGGTACGAGCAGTACTTC. The chain combines TRBV24-1 with TRBJ2-7, with TRBD1 identical over 7 bases. The trim removed 4 bases at V and 4 bases at J, leaving 9 bases unmatched. Germline assignment: CDR1 KGHDR and CDR2 SFDVKD. This CDR3 comprises 15 residues.

This sequence joins TRBV28 and TRBJ2-4, with D tentatively TRBD2 (5 bases). The V end was cut by 2 bases, the J end by 2 bases, with 10 bases between. The CDR3 runs to 15 residues. Looked up from germline, CDR1 is MDHEN and CDR2 is SYDVKM. CDR3 coding DNA: TGTGCCAGCAGTTTAGGTCGGGGAACCAAAAACATTCAGTACTTC. Its protein product is CASSLGRGTKNIQYF.

This chain links TRBV18 with TRBJ2-7; perhaps TRBD1 as D (5 bases). Trimming left V 0 bases short and J 2 bases short, with 8 bases between. Germline V CDR1 and CDR2: KGHSH, LQKENI. The CDR3 consists of 14 residues. Here the CDR3 reads CASSPPSTAYEQYF. CDR3 DNA sequence: TGTGCCAGCTCACCACCGTCGACAGCCTACGAGCAGTACTTC.

This clone was counted once. The rearrangement joins TRBV2 to TRBJ2-3, with D maybe TRBD2 (6 bases). The CDR3 has 15 amino acids. Germline V lookup: CDR1 SNHLY, CDR2 FYNNEI. V lost 4 bases to trimming and J lost 2 bases, with 13 bases between them. CDR3: CASSADRLDTDTQYF. DNA of the CDR3: TGTGCCAGCAGTGCCGACAGACTAGACACAGATACGCAGTATTTT. The full variable domain, completed using reference TRBV2 and TRBJ2-3, is EPEVTQTPSHQVTQMGQEVILRCVPISNHLYFYWYRQILGQKVEFLVSFYNNEISEKSEIFDDQFSVERPDGSNFTLKIRSTKLEDSAMYFCASSADRLDTDTQYFGPGTRLTVL.

The J gene is TRBJ1-6, the V gene TRBV12-3 or TRBV12-4; D not certain. The V end was cut by 7 bases, the J end by 9 bases, with 10 bases between. This CDR3 has 12 amino acids. The CDR3 spells CASTFRSSPLHF. CDR3 nucleotides: TGTGCCAGCACCTTCCGGAGTTCACCCCTCCACTTT.

The rearrangement links TRBV30 to TRBJ2-5, with TRBD1 matching over 11 bases. The CDR3 sequence is 15 residues long. Trimming removed 2 bases from V and 3 bases from J; junction bases left unmatched: 5. Germline CDR1 GTSNPN, CDR2 SVGIG (reference sequence). As DNA, the CDR3 is TGTGCCTGGAGTCTGGGACAGGGGGGAAAAGAGACCCAGTACTTC. It is translated as CAWSLGQGGKETQYF.

This clone was seen a few times. The gene calls are TRBV28 and TRBJ1-4; 8 bases are a match to TRBD1. CDR3 length equals 15 residues. From germline, CDR1 is MDHEN and CDR2 SYDVKM. V was pared by 5 bases and J by 11 bases, with 13 bases of the junction left unmatched. CDR3 in DNA: TGTGCCAGCAGTAACCCGACAGGGGCCGTGGATAAACTGTTTTTT. Protein sequence: CASSNPTGAVDKLFF.

The V gene is TRBV7-9, the J gene TRBJ1-2, with D possibly TRBD1 on 6 matching bases. V was pared by 2 bases and J by 4 bases, with 14 bases between. CDR1 SEHNR and CDR2 FQNEAQ come from the germline V gene (reference sequence). The CDR3 covers 15 residues. The CDR3, as DNA: TGTGCCAGCAGCTTAAGCACAGGGTATGGCTATGGCTACACCTTC. As protein: CASSLSTGYGYGYTF.

The chain joins TRBV3-1 (or the pseudogene TRBV3-2) to TRBJ1-2; 8 nucleotides align to TRBD1. Trimming cost V 1 base and J 0 bases; bases outside gene matches: 4. The CDR3 contains 16 residues. Germline V gene sequence: CDR1 LGHDT, CDR2 YNNKEL (reference sequence). The CDR3 bases are TGTGCCAGCAGCCAAGCCCGGACAGGGCCTAACTATGGCTACACCTTC. Its translation: CASSQARTGPNYGYTF.

This rearrangement joins TRBV9 to TRBJ2-1, with 10 nucleotides matching TRBD2. The trim removed 4 bases at V and 1 base at J, leaving 5 bases unmatched. Germline CDR1 and CDR2: SGDLS and YYNGEE. The CDR3 consists of 16 residues. CDR3 protein: CASSWQLAGSYNEQFF. The CDR3 DNA follows: TGTGCCAGCAGCTGGCAACTAGCGGGGTCCTACAATGAGCAGTTCTTC. Filled out from reference TRBV9 and TRBJ2-1, the complete variable domain reads DSGVTQTPKHLITATGQRVTLRCSPRSGDLSVYWYQQSLDQGLQFLIQYYNGEERAKGNILERFSAQQFPDLHSELNLSSLELGDSALYFCASSWQLAGSYNEQFFGPGTRLTVL.

The chain joins TRBV9 to TRBJ2-2; D ambiguous. CDR1 SGDLS and CDR2 YYNGEE come from the germline V gene. The CDR3 sequence is 13 residues long. V was pared by 3 bases and J by 6 bases, with 9 bases between. The CDR3 is CASSAVIAGELFF. CDR3 sequence (DNA): TGTGCCAGCAGCGCGGTCATCGCCGGGGAGCTGTTTTTT.

The chain links TRBV6-2 or TRBV6-3 to TRBJ1-2; 11 nucleotides match TRBD1. The CDR3 sequence is 18 residues long. Losses at the gene ends were 0 bases for V and 5 bases for J; bases not matched to a gene: 11. In germline, CDR1 is MNHEY, CDR2 SVGEGT. As DNA, the CDR3 is TGTGCCAGCAGTTACTCGGCAGGACAGGGGGCACGTCGGTATGGCTACACCTTC. Protein product: CASSYSAGQGARRYGYTF.

The V and J genes are TRBV7-3 and TRBJ2-5, with D possibly TRBD1 on 5 matching bases. V was shortened by 3 bases and J by 3 bases, with 8 bases between the two germline ends. The CDR3 loop spans 13 amino acids. Germline lookup yields CDR1 SGHTA and CDR2 FQGTGA. The DNA of the CDR3 is TGTGCCAGCAGCTTGAGCAGGGAAGAGACCCAGTACTTC. The encoded protein is CASSLSREETQYF.

The chain employs TRBV27 and TRBJ1-4, with D perhaps TRBD1 (5 bases). Trimming cost V 5 bases and J 3 bases, with 19 bases left between them. CDR3 length equals 17 residues. Looked up from germline, CDR1 is MNHEY and CDR2 is SMNVEV (reference sequence). The CDR3 DNA is TGTGCCAGCAGTCTAGTGACAGCCTCGGGAGCTAATGAAAAACTGTTTTTT. Its protein product is CASSLVTASGANEKLFF.

This clone was recorded only once. The chain is built from TRBV10-3 and TRBJ2-2, with 8 bases fitting TRBD1. The V and J ends lost 5 bases and 1 base, in that order; junction bases with no gene match: 3. This CDR3 comprises 15 residues. The germline V gene encodes CDR1 ENHRY and CDR2 SYGVKD. CDR3 bases: TGTGCCATCAGTAGCGGACAGGGGAACACCGGGGAGCTGTTTTTT. It encodes CAISSGQGNTGELFF.

This clone has just one count. The genes are TRBV18 and TRBJ2-3; a weak D match, TRBD2 (6 bases). The CDR3 runs to 17 residues. Germline lookup yields CDR1 KGHSH and CDR2 LQKENI. V dropped 1 base and J dropped 7 bases, with 21 bases sitting between them. CDR3 sequence (DNA): TGTGCCAGCTCACCACAGGGAGGCCTACCCGACGTTCATACGCAGTATTTT. This translates into CASSPQGGLPDVHTQYF.

V gene TRBV30 combines with J gene TRBJ2-7; D may be TRBD1 (6 bases). The length of the CDR3 is 11 residues. Trimming stripped 5 bases from V and 5 bases from J, with 10 bases between. The germline gives CDR1 GTSNPN, CDR2 SVGIG (reference sequence). As DNA, the CDR3 is TGTGCCTGGCTATCAGGGGACGAGCAGTACTTC. Its translation: CAWLSGDEQYF.

J is TRBJ2-4 and V is TRBV7-9, with 10 bases that match TRBD1. In germline, CDR1 is SEHNR, CDR2 FQNEAQ (reference sequence). The CDR3 contains 16 residues. Losses at the gene ends were 2 bases for V and 8 bases for J; bases not matched to a gene: 9. The CDR3 loop is CASSLTRGQGGDIQYF. CDR3 DNA sequence: TGTGCCAGCAGCTTAACCCGCGGACAGGGGGGAGACATTCAGTACTTC.

V gene TRBV6-5 combines with J gene TRBJ1-2, with 8 nucleotides matching TRBD1. The CDR3 is 12 amino acids. The V gene end was trimmed by 10 bases and the J gene end by 7 bases; junction bases not matched to a gene: 8. CDR1 and CDR2 (germline): MNHEY, SVGAGI. The CDR3 loop is CATGGGPLGYTF. The CDR3 DNA is TGTGCCACAGGGGGCGGACCGCTTGGCTACACCTTC.

The CDR3: CASSPSPGQAGGDYGYTF. In DNA, the CDR3 is TGTGCCAGCTCACCATCTCCCGGACAGGCGGGGGGTGACTATGGCTACACCTTC. V is TRBV18 and J is TRBJ1-2; 7 bases are a match to TRBD1. Germline trimming cut 2 bases from V and 3 bases from J; bases unmatched to any gene: 15. This CDR3 region has 18 residues. The V gene's germline CDR1 is KGHSH and CDR2 LQKENI.

This clone occurred once. This sequence joins TRBV7-8 and TRBJ2-2; D remains unclear. Germline values: CDR1 SGHVS, CDR2 FQNEAQ. This CDR3 contains 14 residues. Trimming took off 2 bases at V and 2 bases at J, with 6 bases between the two ends. The CDR3 DNA sequence: TGTGCCAGCAGCTTATTTGGCAACACCGGGGAGCTGTTTTTT. Amino acids: CASSLFGNTGELFF.

The chain carries TRBV28 and TRBJ1-1, with D possibly TRBD1 on 6 matching bases. Per germline, CDR1 MDHEN and CDR2 SYDVKM. V lost 5 bases, J lost 5 bases, and 12 bases lay in between. The CDR3 loop spans 13 amino acids. CDR3 in DNA: TGTGCCAGCAGTCTGCAGGGGAGTACTGAAGCTTTCTTT. It yields the protein CASSLQGSTEAFF.